This entry concerns a single TCR beta chain. The CDR3 contains 19 residues. CDR1 and CDR2 from the germline V gene are SGHDN and FVKESK. With 3 bases clipped from V and 6 bases from J, the junction kept 18 bases outside the gene matches. Clones were sequenced by immunoSEQ multiplex PCR, and TCRdb holds only the in-frame ones, with some missing. The top ten clones hold 8% to 9.5% of a sample with 55,000 to 80,000 clones, 90% of them seen once. The data were obtained in a study of T cell changes during pregnancy in multiple sclerosis. The specimen comprised peripheral blood, sampled after pregnancy. This rearrangement joins TRBV14 to TRBJ2-1, with TRBD2 matching over 9 bases. This clonotype was obtained from a female donor in good health, enrolled as a control in a pregnancy study. The chain's CDR3 is CASSHRRALLAGSFNEQFF. The CDR3 nucleotides are TGTGCCAGCAGCCATAGAAGGGCTTTACTAGCGGGCAGTTTCAATGAGCAGTTCTTC.